The entry that follows covers one T cell receptor beta chain sequence. Its target is unknown. The data derive from a study of cytomegalovirus exposure and HLA in healthy donors. This CDR3 is built from 14 residues. Deletions cut 3 bases from V and 2 bases from J, with 11 bases between. From germline, CDR1 is SGHRS and CDR2 YFSETQ. Study-level points and caveats: TCR beta V segments were, for the most part, productive about 90% or about 30% of the time in an earlier analysis. Analyses of presence and absence presupposed an approximately uniform sequencing depth across donors. Reports state that TCR beta sequences accurately predicted most subjects' HLA-A and HLA-B alleles. CMV antigen specificity of a few CMV-associated chains was confirmed in vitro.

Vbeta (60) and Jbeta (13) primers were used in the PCR. TCRdb's copy holds only in-frame clones and misses some; the assay was immunoSEQ multiplex PCR. This sample carries approximately 150,000 clones, around 76% of them seen once, and the ten largest clones take approximately 1.3%. The sequence derives from a man between 60 and 75 years old in good health and CMV-seronegative. The sequenced material came from PBMCs. The chain joins TRBV5-1 to TRBJ1-2; maybe TRBD1 (6 bases). The CDR3 DNA reads as TGCGCCAGCAGCTCCGGACAGACCAACTATGGCTACACCTTC. The encoded protein is CASSSGQTNYGYTF.